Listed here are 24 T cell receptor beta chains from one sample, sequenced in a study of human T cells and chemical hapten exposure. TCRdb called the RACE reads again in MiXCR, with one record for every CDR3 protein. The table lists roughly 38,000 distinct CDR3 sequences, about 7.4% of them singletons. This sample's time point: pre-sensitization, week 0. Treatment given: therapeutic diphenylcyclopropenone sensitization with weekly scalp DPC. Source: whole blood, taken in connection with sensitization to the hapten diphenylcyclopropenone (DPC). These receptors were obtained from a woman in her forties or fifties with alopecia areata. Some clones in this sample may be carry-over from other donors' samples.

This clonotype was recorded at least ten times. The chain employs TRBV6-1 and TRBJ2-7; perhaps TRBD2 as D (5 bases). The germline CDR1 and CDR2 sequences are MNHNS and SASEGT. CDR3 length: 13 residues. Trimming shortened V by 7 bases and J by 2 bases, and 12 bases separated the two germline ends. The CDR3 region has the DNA TGTGCCAGCAACCTGGAACTAGCCTACGAGCAGTACTTC. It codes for CASNLELAYEQYF.

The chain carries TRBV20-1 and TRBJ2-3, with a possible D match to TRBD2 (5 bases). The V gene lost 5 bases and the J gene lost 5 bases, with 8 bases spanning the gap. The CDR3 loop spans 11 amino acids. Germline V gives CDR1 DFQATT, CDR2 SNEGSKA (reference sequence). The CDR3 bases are TGCAGTGCTGGACTGGGAGATACGCAGTATTTT. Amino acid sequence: CSAGLGDTQYF.

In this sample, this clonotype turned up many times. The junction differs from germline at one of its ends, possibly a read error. The DNA of the CDR3 is TGTGCTAGCAGCCGGGACGTGGGCCACGAGCAGTACTTC. Translated, it gives CASSRDVGHEQYF. The rearrangement links TRBV7-7 to TRBJ2-7, with D possibly called TRBD1 or TRBD2 (5 bases each). Germline V gene sequence: CDR1 SSHAT, CDR2 FNYEAQ (reference sequence). The CDR3 length is 13 residues.

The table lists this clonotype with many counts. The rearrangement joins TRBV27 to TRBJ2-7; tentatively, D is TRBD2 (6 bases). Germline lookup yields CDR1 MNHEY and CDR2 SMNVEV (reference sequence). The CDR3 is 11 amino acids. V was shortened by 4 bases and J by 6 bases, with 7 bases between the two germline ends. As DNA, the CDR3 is TGTGCCAGCAGTTGGAGGGGCGAGCAGTACTTC. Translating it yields CASSWRGEQYF.

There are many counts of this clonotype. DNA of the CDR3: TGTGCCAGCTCACCGCAGGGAGGCAATCAGCCCCAGCATTTT. This encodes CASSPQGGNQPQHF. The chain recombines TRBV18 with TRBJ1-5; D possibly corresponds to TRBD1 (5 bases). V gave up 3 bases and J gave up 2 bases, with 8 bases separating them. The CDR3 is made up of 14 amino acids. Germline lookup yields CDR1 KGHSH and CDR2 LQKENI.

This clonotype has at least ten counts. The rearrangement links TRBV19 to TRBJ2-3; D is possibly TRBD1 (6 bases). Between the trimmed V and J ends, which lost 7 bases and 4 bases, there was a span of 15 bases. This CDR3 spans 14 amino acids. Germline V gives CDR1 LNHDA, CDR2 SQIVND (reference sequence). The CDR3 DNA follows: TGTGCCAGTAACCTCCGACAGGCTTCAGATACGCAGTATTTT. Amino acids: CASNLRQASDTQYF.

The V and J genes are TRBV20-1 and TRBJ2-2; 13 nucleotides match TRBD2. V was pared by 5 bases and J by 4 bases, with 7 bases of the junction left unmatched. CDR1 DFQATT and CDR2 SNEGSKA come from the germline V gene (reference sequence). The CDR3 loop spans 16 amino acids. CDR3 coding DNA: TGCAGTGCTCCAGGGGGACTAGCGGGACGCACCGGGGAGCTGTTTTTT. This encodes CSAPGGLAGRTGELFF.

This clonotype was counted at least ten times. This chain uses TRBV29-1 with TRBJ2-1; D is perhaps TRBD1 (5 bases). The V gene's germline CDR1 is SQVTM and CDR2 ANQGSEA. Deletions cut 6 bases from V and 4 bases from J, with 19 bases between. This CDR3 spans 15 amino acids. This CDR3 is CSVGPELGAYNEQFF. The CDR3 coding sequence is TGCAGCGTAGGCCCCGAGCTTGGGGCTTACAATGAGCAGTTCTTC.

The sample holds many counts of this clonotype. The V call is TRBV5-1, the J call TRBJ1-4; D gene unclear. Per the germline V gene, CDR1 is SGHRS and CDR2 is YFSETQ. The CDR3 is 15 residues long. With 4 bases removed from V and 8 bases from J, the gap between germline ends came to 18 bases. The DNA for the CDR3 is TGCGCCAGCAGCATGCCGACCCACAAGGAAGAAAAACTGTTTTTT. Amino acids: CASSMPTHKEEKLFF.

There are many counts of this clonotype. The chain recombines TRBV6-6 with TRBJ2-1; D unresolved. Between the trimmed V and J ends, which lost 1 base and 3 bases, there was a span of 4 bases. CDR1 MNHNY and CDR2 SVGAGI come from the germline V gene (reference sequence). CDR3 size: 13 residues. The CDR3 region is CASSYFGYNEQFF. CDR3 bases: TGTGCCAGCAGTTACTTCGGCTACAATGAGCAGTTCTTC.

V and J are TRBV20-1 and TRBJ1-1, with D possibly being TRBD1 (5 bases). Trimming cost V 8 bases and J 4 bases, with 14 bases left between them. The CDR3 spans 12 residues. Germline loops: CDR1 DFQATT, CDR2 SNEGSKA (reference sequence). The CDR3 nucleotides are TGCAGTCCGAAAAGGGGAGGCACTGAAGCTTTCTTT. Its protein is CSPKRGGTEAFF.

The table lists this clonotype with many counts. The CDR3 region is CASSPSWDTQYF. CDR3 in DNA: TGCGCCAGCAGCCCCTCCTGGGATACGCAGTATTTT. V and J are TRBV5-1 and TRBJ2-3, with D unresolved. The CDR3 runs 12 residues. The germline gives CDR1 SGHRS, CDR2 YFSETQ. Trimming stripped 4 bases from V and 6 bases from J, with 9 bases between.

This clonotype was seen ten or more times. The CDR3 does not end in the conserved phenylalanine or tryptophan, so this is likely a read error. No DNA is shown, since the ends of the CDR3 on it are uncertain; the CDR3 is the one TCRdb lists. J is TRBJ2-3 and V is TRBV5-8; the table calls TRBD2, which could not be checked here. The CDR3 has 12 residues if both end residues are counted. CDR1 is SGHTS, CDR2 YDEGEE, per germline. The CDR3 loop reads CASSRRVSGRLL.

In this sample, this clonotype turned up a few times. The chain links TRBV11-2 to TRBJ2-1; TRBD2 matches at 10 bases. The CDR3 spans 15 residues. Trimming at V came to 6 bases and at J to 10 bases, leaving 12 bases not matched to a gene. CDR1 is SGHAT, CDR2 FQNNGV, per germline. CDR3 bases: TGTGCCAGCAGTCCCGCCCTAGCGGGAGCATGGGAGCAGTTCTTC. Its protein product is CASSPALAGAWEQFF.

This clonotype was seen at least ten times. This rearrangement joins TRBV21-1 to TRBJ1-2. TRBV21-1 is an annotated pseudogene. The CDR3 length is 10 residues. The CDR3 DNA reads TGTGCCAGCCGTTCGGATGGCTACACCTTC. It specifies CASRSDGYTF.

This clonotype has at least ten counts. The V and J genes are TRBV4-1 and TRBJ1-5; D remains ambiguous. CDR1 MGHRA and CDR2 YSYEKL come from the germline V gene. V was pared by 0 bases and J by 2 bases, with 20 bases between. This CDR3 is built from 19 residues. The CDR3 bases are TGCGCCAGCAGCCAAGATCCCCCCCAGAACAGCTTCGGCAATCAGCCCCAGCATTTT. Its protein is CASSQDPPQNSFGNQPQHF.

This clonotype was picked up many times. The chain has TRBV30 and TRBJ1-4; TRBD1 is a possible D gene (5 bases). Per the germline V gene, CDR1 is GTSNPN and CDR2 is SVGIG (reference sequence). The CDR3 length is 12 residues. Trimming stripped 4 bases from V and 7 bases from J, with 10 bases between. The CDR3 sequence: CAWNQGLEKLFF. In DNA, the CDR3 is TGTGCCTGGAATCAGGGACTTGAAAAACTGTTTTTT.

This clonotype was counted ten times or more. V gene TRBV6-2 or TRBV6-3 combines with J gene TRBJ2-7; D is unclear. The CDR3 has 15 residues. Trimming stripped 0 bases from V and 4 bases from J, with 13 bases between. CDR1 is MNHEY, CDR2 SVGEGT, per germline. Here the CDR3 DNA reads TGTGCCAGCAGTTACTCAGTGGACCGCCCATACGAGCAGTACTTC. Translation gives CASSYSVDRPYEQYF.

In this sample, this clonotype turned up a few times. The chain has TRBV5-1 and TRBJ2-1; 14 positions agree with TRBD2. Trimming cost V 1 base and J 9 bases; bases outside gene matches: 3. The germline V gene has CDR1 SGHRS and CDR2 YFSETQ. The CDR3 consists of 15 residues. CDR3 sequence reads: CASSLRTSGRREQFF. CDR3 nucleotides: TGCGCCAGCAGCTTGAGGACTAGCGGGAGGCGTGAGCAGTTCTTC.

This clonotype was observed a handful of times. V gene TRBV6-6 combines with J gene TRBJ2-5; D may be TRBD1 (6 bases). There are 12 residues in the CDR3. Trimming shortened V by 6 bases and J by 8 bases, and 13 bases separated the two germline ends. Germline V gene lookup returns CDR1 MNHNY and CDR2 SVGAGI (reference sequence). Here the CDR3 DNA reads TGTGCCAGCAGCAGTCACAGGGATACCCAGTACTTC. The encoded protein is CASSSHRDTQYF.

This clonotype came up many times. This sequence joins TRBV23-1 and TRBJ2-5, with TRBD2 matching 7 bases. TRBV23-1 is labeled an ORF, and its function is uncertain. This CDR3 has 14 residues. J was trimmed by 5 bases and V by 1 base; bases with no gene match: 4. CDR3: CASSQLRGGETQYF. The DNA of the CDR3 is TGCGCCAGCAGTCAATTGAGGGGAGGGGAGACCCAGTACTTC.

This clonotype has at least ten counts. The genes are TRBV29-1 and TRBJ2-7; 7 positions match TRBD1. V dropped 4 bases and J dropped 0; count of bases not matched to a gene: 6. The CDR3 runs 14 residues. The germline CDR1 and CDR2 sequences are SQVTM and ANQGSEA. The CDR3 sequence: CSVGGTASSYEQYF. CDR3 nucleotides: TGCAGCGTTGGAGGGACAGCTAGCTCCTACGAGCAGTACTTC.

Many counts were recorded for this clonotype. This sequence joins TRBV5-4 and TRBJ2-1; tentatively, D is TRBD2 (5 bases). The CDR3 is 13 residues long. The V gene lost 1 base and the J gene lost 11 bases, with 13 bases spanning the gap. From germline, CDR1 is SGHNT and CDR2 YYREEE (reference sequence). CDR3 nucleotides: TGTGCCAGCAGCTTGCCCTCTAGCTGGAAGCAGTTCTTC. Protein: CASSLPSSWKQFF.

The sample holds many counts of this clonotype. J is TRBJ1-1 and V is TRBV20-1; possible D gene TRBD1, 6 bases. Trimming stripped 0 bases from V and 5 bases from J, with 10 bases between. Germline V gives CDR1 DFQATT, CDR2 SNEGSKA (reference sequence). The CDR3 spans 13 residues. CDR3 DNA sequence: TGCAGTGCTAGAGAGGGGGGGCGGACTGAAGCTTTCTTT. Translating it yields CSAREGGRTEAFF.